These 4 T cell receptor beta chains came from one sample sequenced in a study of blood T cell repertoires in COVID-19. TCRdb keeps only in-frame clones here, not all; method: immunoSEQ multiplex PCR. The data hold hundreds of thousands of clones, with around four fifths observed a single time. Source material: peripheral blood. These receptor sequences come from a woman of 80 years or more with active or convalescent COVID-19.

The CDR3 DNA follows: TGTGCCTGGGGCCATCACGCCCCGGGAACTGGGGCCAACGTCCTGACTTTC. Its protein is CAWGHHAPGTGANVLTF. V is TRBV30 and J is TRBJ2-6; D is perhaps TRBD2 (5 bases). The CDR3 sequence is 17 residues long. Germline-derived CDR1 and CDR2 are GTSNPN and SVGIG (reference sequence). With 5 bases removed from V and 2 bases from J, the gap between germline ends came to 19 bases.

The rearrangement uses TRBV19 and TRBJ1-6, with D uncertain. This CDR3 comprises 14 residues. V was pared by 6 bases and J by 2 bases, with 8 bases between. Germline CDR1 reads LNHDA; CDR2 reads SQIVND (reference sequence). CDR3 amino acids: CASRQDPYNSPLHF. The CDR3 DNA sequence: TGTGCCAGTAGGCAGGATCCCTATAATTCACCCCTCCACTTT. Full variable domain (outside the CDR3, taken from reference TRBV19 and TRBJ1-6): DGGITQSPKYLFRKEGQNVTLSCEQNLNHDAMYWYRQDPGQGLRLIYYSQIVNDFQKGDIAEGYSVSREKKESFPLTVTSAQKNPTAFYLCASRQDPYNSPLHFGNGTRLTVT.

The chain has TRBV5-1 and TRBJ2-3; D gene ambiguous. The CDR3 has 13 residues. Deletions cut 0 bases from V and 4 bases from J, with 6 bases between. Germline V lookup: CDR1 SGHRS, CDR2 YFSETQ. DNA of the CDR3: TGCGCCAGCAGCTTGGTAGTCGCAGATACGCAGTATTTT. Protein sequence: CASSLVVADTQYF.

This rearrangement joins TRBV4-1 to TRBJ1-1, with a tentative D call TRBD1 (5 bases). The CDR3 has 14 residues. CDR1 is MGHRA, CDR2 YSYEKL, per germline. Trimming pared 8 bases from V and 1 base from J, leaving 14 bases between. This chain's CDR3 is CASYSGQKNTEAFF. The CDR3 bases are TGCGCCAGCTATTCCGGACAAAAGAACACTGAAGCTTTCTTT.